These 8 T cell receptor beta chains originate from one sample sequenced in a study of identical twins. TCRdb reprocessed the 5' RACE reads via MiXCR and lists one record per CDR3 protein. The profile shows roughly 280,000 distinct CDR3 sequences, nearly 9.5% of them singletons. This same sample was also part of a study on yellow fever vaccine responses in identical twins.

Sample: CD8+ T cells sorted from blood. These receptors all come from a woman under 30 in good health.

This clonotype showed up just a few times. This chain links TRBV24-1 with TRBJ2-1, with 10 nucleotides matching TRBD2. Germline V gene sequence: CDR1 KGHDR, CDR2 SFDVKD. The CDR3 length is 17 residues. Trimming took 5 bases from V and 4 from J; bases not matched to a gene: 10. CDR3 region: CATSVRSGGAPYNEQFF. As DNA, the CDR3 is TGTGCCACCAGTGTGCGGAGCGGGGGGGCCCCGTACAATGAGCAGTTCTTC.

This clonotype occurred a few times. This chain uses TRBV29-1 with TRBJ2-2, with D uncertain. Between the trimmed V and J ends, which lost 3 bases and 7 bases, there was a span of 6 bases. CDR3 length equals 11 residues. The germline CDR1 and CDR2 sequences are SQVTM and ANQGSEA. The CDR3 is CSVDVNGELFF. The CDR3 region has the DNA TGCAGCGTTGATGTGAACGGGGAGCTGTTTTTT.

The chain uses TRBV29-1 and TRBJ1-2; D is unclear. This CDR3 comprises 11 residues. V dropped 4 bases and J dropped 6 bases, with 9 bases sitting between them. CDR1 is SQVTM, CDR2 ANQGSEA, per germline. The CDR3 spells CSVAHRDGYTF. The DNA of the CDR3 is TGCAGCGTTGCACACAGAGATGGCTACACCTTC.

This clonotype was observed a handful of times. The chain links TRBV4-3 to TRBJ2-7; D may correspond to TRBD1 or TRBD2 (5 bases each). In germline, CDR1 is LGHNA, CDR2 YSLEER. This CDR3 spans 17 amino acids. The V end lost 0 bases, the J end lost 0 bases, and 15 bases lay between the germline ends. CDR3 sequence: CASSQDRDPDFSYEQYF. The CDR3 region has the DNA TGCGCCAGCAGCCAAGATCGGGACCCCGACTTCTCCTACGAGCAGTACTTC.

This clonotype has just a few counts. This chain links TRBV7-6 with TRBJ2-1; D call uncertain. The CDR3 consists of 13 residues. Trimming shortened V by 5 bases and J by 8 bases, and 13 bases separated the two germline ends. Looked up from germline, CDR1 is SGHVS and CDR2 is FNYEAQ. CDR3 nucleotides: TGTGCCAGCAGCGACGAGGAGTGGGATGAGCAGTTCTTC. Translating it yields CASSDEEWDEQFF.

This clonotype has at least ten counts. This rearrangement joins TRBV19 to TRBJ2-7, with D perhaps being TRBD1 or TRBD2 (5 bases each). CDR1 is LNHDA and CDR2 is SQIVND in the germline V gene (reference sequence). V lost 3 bases and J 5 bases, leaving 8 bases between the germline ends. The CDR3 sequence is 12 residues long. CDR3 DNA: TGTGCCAGTAGTATCGGGACGAACGAGCAGTACTTC. As protein: CASSIGTNEQYF.

This clonotype has ten or more counts. The chain recombines TRBV29-1 with TRBJ2-5; D might be TRBD1 (5 bases). The CDR3 covers 12 residues. CDR1 and CDR2 (germline): SQVTM, ANQGSEA. Trimming left V 3 bases short and J 6 bases short, with 11 bases between. Here the CDR3 DNA reads TGCAGCGTTGATGCTCGACAGAAGACCCAGTACTTC. It specifies CSVDARQKTQYF.

The chain carries TRBV5-4 and TRBJ2-3; D is perhaps TRBD1 (6 bases). Germline V gene data show CDR1 as SGHNT and CDR2 as YYREEE (reference sequence). The V end was cut by 1 base, the J end by 2 bases, with 11 bases between. The CDR3 covers 15 residues. The DNA of the CDR3 is TGTGCCAGCAGCTTGTTGGACAGCTTCACAGATACGCAGTATTTT. Residues: CASSLLDSFTDTQYF.